This TCR beta chain came from a study of STAT5B mutations in CD4+ large granular lymphocyte leukemia. Study outcomes and limitations: CD4-sorted patient repertoires seemed more clonal than healthy CD4+ repertoires. Top patient clones used TRBV06 genes more often: 8/27 versus 2/35 in controls. No patients shared main leukemic clonotypes, though around 24% appeared at low frequency elsewhere.

With regard to this clone: Antigen: not known.

Control samples were healthy donors' buffy coats. Libraries were prepared by immunoSEQ multiplex PCR; TCRdb keeps only in-frame clonotypes and omits some of them. The sample records 23,000 or so clones, around 75% being singletons. The CDR3 is made up of 12 amino acids. V lost 2 bases, J lost 5 bases, and 4 bases lay in between. Germline CDR1 MDHEN, CDR2 SYDVKM. This sequence originates from a human donor in good health. The sample comprised CD4+ T cells from blood buffy coats. J is TRBJ2-4 and V is TRBV28; no clear D. The CDR3 loop is CASSLNQNIQYF. The CDR3 DNA follows: TGTGCCAGCAGTTTAAATCAAAACATTCAGTACTTC.